This TCR beta chain was sequenced in a study of T cell responses to AZD1222 COVID-19 vaccine. The length of the CDR3 is 11 residues. Trimming left V 4 bases short and J 8 bases short, with 6 bases between. Germline loops: CDR1 LGHNA, CDR2 YSLEER. Turning to this clone: Its antigen remains unidentified.

General study findings and limits: Females outnumbered males among donors, who were mostly white British; clonal diversity was possibly underestimated. Vaccination with two AZD1222 doses was followed by a rise in Spike-specific TCR breadth and depth.

Only in-frame clones appear in the TCRdb table, and some are missing; sequencing was by immunoSEQ multiplex PCR. The data show 150,000 to 200,000 clones, with 80% to 95% seen just once and approximately 1.4% held by the top ten. The clonotype comes from an adult in good health. The source material was peripheral blood, sampled on day 0 of AZD1222 vaccination. The chain couples TRBV4-3 to TRBJ2-1, with D unresolved. This CDR3 is CASSPGDEQFF. The CDR3 DNA follows: TGCGCCAGCAGCCCGGGTGATGAGCAGTTCTTC.